The clone carrying this T cell receptor (beta chain) was seen more than once but under ten times. Antigen unknown. With a J-beta primer mix and a sample-barcoded 5' primer, a second PCR ran roughly 6 to 11 cycles. Each TCR beta cDNA got a 12-nucleotide random molecular identifier. TCRdb independently ran MiXCR on the 5' RACE reads; one entry per CDR3 protein. The sample records about 1,000,000 distinct CDR3 sequences, over 35% being singletons. The data originate from a study of blood T cells in healthy people across ages. V lost 5 bases to trimming and J lost 0 bases; unmatched junction nucleotides: 3. This CDR3 region has 15 residues. In germline, CDR1 is MNHEY, CDR2 SVGEGT. Study results and limitations: The fall in TCR beta diversity per million T cells was roughly linear with age.

The sequencing sample was made of blood. The rearrangement joins TRBV6-2 or TRBV6-3 to TRBJ2-1, with 8 bases aligning to TRBD2. This receptor was obtained from a woman aged 55-70 years in good health. The CDR3 protein is CASSIGTSSYNEQFF. DNA for the CDR3: TGTGCCAGCAGTATCGGGACTAGCTCCTACAATGAGCAGTTCTTC.